Listed below are T cell receptor beta chains from one sample, sequenced in a study of CD8 T cells in Susac syndrome. One entry per CDR3 protein results from TCRdb running MiXCR on the immunoSEQ multiplex PCR reads. The sample includes some 210,000 distinct CDR3 sequences, approximately 94% of them seen just once. The source material was CD4+ T cells from PBMCs. The receptors originated from a human donor with Susac syndrome. CDR3s include the opening cysteine and the closing phenylalanine or tryptophan. Each record gives: D gene, clone size, J gene, V gene, CDR3 length, CDR3 DNA, CDR3 protein. D genes are given only for firm matches. Clone sizes are given selectively: once, few, many, or a class where the clone is expanded.

D: -; size: -; J: TRBJ1-1; V: TRBV7-2; length: 14; DNA: TGTGCCAGCAGCTTAGGGCCGTTGAACACTGAAGCTTTCTTT; CDR3: CASSLGPLNTEAFF
D: -; size: -; J: TRBJ2-3; V: TRBV7-9; length: 16; DNA: TGTGCCAGCAGACGGTCGTGGGGAGAGGGCACAGATACGCAGTATTTT; CDR3: CASRRSWGEGTDTQYF
D: -; size: -; J: TRBJ2-5; V: TRBV28; length: 15; DNA: TGTGCCAGCGCAGGCGGGGGCGTTATCGAAGAGACCCAGTACTTC; CDR3: CASAGGGVIEETQYF
D: -; size: -; J: TRBJ2-5; V: TRBV7-2; length: 16; DNA: TGTGCCAGCAGCCCATCTCCCCGAGCGGCGGAAGAGACCCAGTACTTC; CDR3: CASSPSPRAAEETQYF
D: TRBD2; size: -; J: TRBJ2-7; V: TRBV5-1; length: 14; DNA: TGCGCCAGCAGCCGGCGGGGGGTTGTCTACGAGCAGTACTTC; CDR3: CASSRRGVVYEQYF
D: -; size: -; J: TRBJ2-7; V: TRBV20-1; length: 12; DNA: TGCAGTGCTAGAGATATACGCTACGAGCAGTACTTC; CDR3: CSARDIRYEQYF
D: TRBD2; size: -; J: TRBJ2-5; V: TRBV5-1; length: 15; DNA: TGCGCCAGCAGCTCCCGACTAGCTGGACTTGAGACCCAGTACTTC; CDR3: CASSSRLAGLETQYF
D: TRBD1; size: once; J: TRBJ1-1; V: TRBV5-1; length: 16; DNA: TGCGCCAGCATGTTCGGGACAGGGGGCTCAGACACTGAAGCTTTCTTT; CDR3: CASMFGTGGSDTEAFF
D: -; size: -; J: TRBJ1-2; V: TRBV6-2/TRBV6-3; length: 12; DNA: TGTGCCAGCAGTTACGATTACTATGGCTACACCTTC; CDR3: CASSYDYYGYTF
D: -; size: -; J: TRBJ1-2; V: TRBV19; length: 15; DNA: TGTGCCAGTAGTATAGATCCCGCGGACGGCTATGGCTACACCTTC; CDR3: CASSIDPADGYGYTF
D: TRBD1; size: -; J: TRBJ1-2; V: TRBV27; length: 12; DNA: TGTGCCACTCAACAGGGGGTGGGTGGCTACACCTTC; CDR3: CATQQGVGGYTF
D: TRBD1; size: -; J: TRBJ2-7; V: TRBV28; length: 15; DNA: TGTGCCAGCAGTTTTGCGCAGGGGGTCTCCTACGAGCAGTACTTC; CDR3: CASSFAQGVSYEQYF
D: TRBD1; size: -; J: TRBJ1-1; V: TRBV6-4; length: 14; DNA: TGTGCCAGCAGTCCGGACAGGGTGAACACTGAAGCTTTCTTT; CDR3: CASSPDRVNTEAFF
D: -; size: -; J: TRBJ2-2; V: TRBV12-3/TRBV12-4; length: 17; DNA: TGTGCCAGCAGTTTTCAGGCGGCAGCCTTGGGCACCGGGGAGCTGTTTTTT; CDR3: CASSFQAAALGTGELFF
D: TRBD1; size: -; J: TRBJ2-7; V: TRBV25-1; length: 13; DNA: TGTGCCAGCGGAGGGACAGGGAGGGACGAGCAGTACTTC; CDR3: CASGGTGRDEQYF
D: -; size: once; J: TRBJ2-1; V: TRBV29-1; length: 13; DNA: TGCAGCGTTGACGTGAGCTCCTACAATGAGCAGTTCTTC; CDR3: CSVDVSSYNEQFF
D: -; size: -; J: TRBJ2-2; V: TRBV19; length: 14; DNA: TGTGCCAGCTACCGAGGGACAAACACCGGGGAGCTGTTTTTT; CDR3: CASYRGTNTGELFF